A single sample is the source of the 5 T cell receptor beta chains below, sequenced in a study of T cells in Graves' hyperthyroidism and ophthalmopathy. The investigators amplified TCR beta CDR3 regions from RNA transcripts. The study used the HTBI primer set for a first-round RT-PCR of the TCR CDR3. TCRdb independently ran MiXCR on the multiplex PCR reads; one entry per CDR3 protein. The repertoire holds more than 300,000 distinct CDR3 sequences, with less than 20% as singletons. The specimen was blood. Every receptor here comes from a man between 18 and 29 years old with Graves' ophthalmopathy.

This clonotype was recorded at least ten times. The genes are TRBV6-2 or TRBV6-3 and TRBJ1-6, with D uncertain. The CDR3 totals 12 residues. The germline V and J ends were trimmed by 5 bases and 9 bases, with 8 bases remaining between them. Germline V CDR1 and CDR2: MNHEY, SVGEGT. The CDR3 is CASSRAGSPLHF. The CDR3 DNA follows: TGTGCCAGCAGTCGAGCAGGTTCACCCCTCCACTTT.

This clonotype was detected ten times or more. The rearrangement links TRBV3-1 to TRBJ2-5; TRBD1 matches 9 bases. V trimming: 4 bases; J trimming: 3 bases; junction bases outside the gene matches: 12. The CDR3 length is 17 residues. CDR1 is LGHDT and CDR2 is YNNKEL in the germline V gene (reference sequence). This CDR3 reads CASSLPFRDRVKETQYF. CDR3 nucleotide sequence: TGTGCCAGCAGCCTTCCGTTCCGGGACAGGGTGAAAGAGACCCAGTACTTC.

The chain combines TRBV9 with TRBJ1-2, with a possible D match to TRBD1 (6 bases). Trimming removed 4 bases at V and 3 bases at J, with 19 bases between. The germline CDR1 and CDR2 sequences are SGDLS and YYNGEE. The CDR3 runs to 16 residues. CDR3 nucleotides: TGTGCCAGCAGCCCAACCGGGACAAGGGACGACTATGGCTACACCTTC. Protein sequence: CASSPTGTRDDYGYTF.

The chain has TRBV7-9 and TRBJ2-1, with TRBD2 as a possible D gene (7 bases). The CDR3 consists of 14 residues. Trimming stripped 5 bases from V and 9 bases from J, with 17 bases between. CDR1 and CDR2 (germline): SEHNR, FQNEAQ (reference sequence). Written as DNA, the CDR3 is TGTGCCAGCAGCCCCGGAGGGGGGGGAGGTGAGCAGTTCTTC. This encodes CASSPGGGGGEQFF.

This chain uses TRBV4-1 with TRBJ2-3; 7 bases match TRBD2. With V trimmed by 3 bases and J by 2 bases, 5 bases remained unmatched. CDR1 is MGHRA, CDR2 YSYEKL, per germline. There are 15 residues in the CDR3. The CDR3 DNA is TGCGCCAGCAGCCAGGGCGGGGGTGCCACAGATACGCAGTATTTT. Translating gives CASSQGGGATDTQYF.